The rows below give T cell receptor beta chains drawn from one sample of a study of tumor-infiltrating lymphocytes in primary liver carcinoma. TCRdb itself ran the multiplex PCR reads through MiXCR, one entry per CDR3 protein. The data contain approximately 300,000 distinct CDR3 sequences, about 62% of them seen just once; the ten biggest clones take up approximately 9%. The sequenced sample was peripheral blood. These receptors were taken from a man aged 40-49 years with primary liver carcinoma and hepatitis B virus infection. The CDR3 runs from the conserved cysteine through the conserved F or W. A D gene is named only where the DNA matches it firmly. Clone size is given for some rows only: seen once, a few or many times, or a class if the clone is expanded.

V,D,J,size,DNA,CDR3
TRBV7-9,TRBD2,TRBJ2-7,NA,TGTGCCAGCACCCCTAACCCTACTAGCGGGAGTCAGCGCGAGCAGTACTTC,CASTPNPTSGSQREQYF
TRBV28,TRBD1,TRBJ1-2,NA,TGTGCCAGCAGATCCAGACAGGGCGGCAGTAGCTACACCTTC,CASRSRQGGSSYTF
TRBV6-1,NA,TRBJ2-6,NA,TGTACCAGCAGTGAAGGTGGCCTCCTGAACGTCCTGACTTTC,CTSSEGGLLNVLTF
TRBV28,TRBD1,TRBJ2-7,few,TGTGCCAGCAGCCCCATGGGACAGCTCGTCTACGAGCAGTACTTC,CASSPMGQLVYEQYF
TRBV6-2/TRBV6-3,NA,TRBJ2-3,many,TGTGCCAGCGGCGAACGTCGGCGGCCAGCCACAGATACGCAGTATTTT,CASGERRRPATDTQYF
TRBV6-6,NA,TRBJ1-6,many,TGTGCCAGCAGCAGGAGCCGGGGGAATTCACCCCTCCACTTT,CASSRSRGNSPLHF
TRBV5-1,TRBD2,TRBJ2-1,NA,TGCGCCAACAGCTCCCCGTTAAGCGGGAGGGCCCAGGAGCAGTTCTTC,CANSSPLSGRAQEQFF
TRBV5-6,NA,TRBJ1-3,NA,TGTGCCAGCAGTTTCAGGGGCGCTAGAAACACCATATATTTT,CASSFRGARNTIYF
TRBV6-1,NA,TRBJ2-5,NA,TGTGCCAGTTCGGACAGACTAGAGACCCGGTACTTC,CASSDRLETRYF
TRBV6-2/TRBV6-3,TRBD2,TRBJ2-1,many,TGTGCCAGCACCCGAAGTAGCGGGAGAAATGAGCAGTTCTTC,CASTRSSGRNEQFF
TRBV12-3/TRBV12-4,NA,TRBJ1-1,many,TGTGCCAGCAGTTCCCCCCCGACGGCGGGACGTGAAGCTTTCTTT,CASSSPPTAGREAFF
TRBV12-3/TRBV12-4,NA,TRBJ2-7,once,TGTGCCAGAACTAACGGAGGGTTAGGGCAGTACTTC,CARTNGGLGQYF
TRBV12-5,NA,TRBJ2-3,NA,TGTGCTAGTGGGTCTAGCAGCACAGATACGCAGTATTTT,CASGSSSTDTQYF
TRBV6-5,NA,TRBJ2-7,many,TGTGCCAGCAAAGTTCGACGGCCCGACTCCTACGAGCAGTACTTC,CASKVRRPDSYEQYF
TRBV13,TRBD1,TRBJ2-1,many,TGTGCCAGCAGCTGGACAGGGAACAATGAGCAGTTCTTC,CASSWTGNNEQFF
TRBV11-2,TRBD2,TRBJ2-3,NA,TGTGCCAGCAGCTTAGGACTAGCGGGAGAAACAGATACGCAGTATTTT,CASSLGLAGETDTQYF
TRBV11-1,NA,TRBJ2-1,NA,TGTACCAGCAGCCCCATAGTGGGATCGTATTACAATGAGCAGTTCTTC,CTSSPIVGSYYNEQFF
TRBV6-4,TRBD1,TRBJ2-1,NA,TGTGCCAGCAGTGTTTGGACAGGGTATGAGCAGTTCTTC,CASSVWTGYEQFF
TRBV11-1,NA,TRBJ1-1,many,TGTGCCAGCAGCCGTAGTAGCATGAACACTGAAGCTTTCTTT,CASSRSSMNTEAFF
TRBV28,TRBD2,TRBJ2-7,NA,TGTGCCAGCAGGCTTACAAATCCCGCTAGCGGGGTATACGAGCAGTACTTC,CASRLTNPASGVYEQYF
TRBV5-1,NA,TRBJ1-1,NA,TGCGCCAGCAGCACAATACAGCGGAACAGTGAAGCTTTCTTT,CASSTIQRNSEAFF
TRBV10-3,TRBD1,TRBJ1-4,NA,TGTGCCAGCCGGGACAGGGGAGAAGAAACTAATGAAAAACTGTTTTTT,CASRDRGEETNEKLFF
TRBV5-5,NA,TRBJ1-3,few,TGTGCCAGCAGCTACGTTCGGGCAGGGGCTGGAAACACCATATATTTT,CASSYVRAGAGNTIYF
TRBV28,NA,TRBJ1-1,NA,TGTGCCAGCAGCCCTCGGTCGGGACGGATGCTGAACACTGAAGCTTTCTTT,CASSPRSGRMLNTEAFF
TRBV11-2,NA,TRBJ1-2,NA,TGTACCAGCAGCTTAGCACAGGACCATGGGTACACCTTC,CTSSLAQDHGYTF
TRBV4-1,TRBD2,TRBJ2-1,many,TGCGCCTCTAGCGGGGACCACAATGAGCAGTTCTTC,CASSGDHNEQFF
TRBV5-1,NA,TRBJ2-7,few,TGCGCCAGCAGCTTGGATACAGACGCCTACGAGCAGTACTTC,CASSLDTDAYEQYF
TRBV28,NA,TRBJ2-7,NA,TGTGCCAGCAGTGGGGCATTTAACACCCGTCAGGACGAGCAGTACTTC,CASSGAFNTRQDEQYF
TRBV6-2/TRBV6-3,NA,TRBJ2-7,many,TGTGCCAGCGGGACCGGGAATTCCTACGAGCAGTACTTC,CASGTGNSYEQYF
TRBV7-2,NA,TRBJ2-3,NA,TGTGCCAGCAGGCCTGGACAGTCCACAGATACGCAGTATTTT,CASRPGQSTDTQYF
TRBV29-1,TRBD1,TRBJ1-2,NA,TGCAGCGTAGGGGACAGCTCGGACTATGGCTACGCATTC,CSVGDSSDYGYAF
TRBV29-1,TRBD1,TRBJ1-1,NA,TGCAGCGTTGGCCGGGGACAGGCTAACACTGAAGCTCTCTTT,CSVGRGQANTEALF
TRBV20-1,NA,TRBJ2-3,NA,TGCAGTGCTACTGACGGGTCAGTACATGGAACAGATACGCAGTATTTT,CSATDGSVHGTDTQYF
TRBV29-1,NA,TRBJ2-3,many,TGCAGCATGGGGGGCAATGGAGATACGCAGTATTTT,CSMGGNGDTQYF
TRBV11-1,TRBD2,TRBJ2-1,NA,TGTGCCCGCAGCTTGGGACTAGTGGGAGTTAATGAGCAGTTCTTC,CARSLGLVGVNEQFF
TRBV18,NA,TRBJ1-1,NA,TGTGCCAGCTCACCTCTCGGGACACCGCCCGGGGCACCTGAAGCTTTCTTT,CASSPLGTPPGAPEAFF
TRBV29-1,NA,TRBJ2-3,many,TGCAGCTCCTACCAGGAGGGAGGCGGGACAGATACGCAGTATTTT,CSSYQEGGGTDTQYF
TRBV14,NA,TRBJ2-5,NA,TGTGCCAGCAGCCAGGGGCTCTACCTAGAGACCCAGTACTTC,CASSQGLYLETQYF
TRBV7-8,TRBD2,TRBJ2-3,NA,TGTGTCAGCAGCGCCCGACTAGTGGGAGGGCGGGATACGCAGTATTTT,CVSSARLVGGRDTQYF
TRBV12-3/TRBV12-4,NA,TRBJ1-2,many,TGTGCCAGCAGTTTACCAGGGTATGGCTACACCTTC,CASSLPGYGYTF
TRBV5-8,TRBD2,TRBJ2-2,NA,TGTGCCAGCAGCTCGAACGGGGGGTACACCGGGGAGCTGTTTTTT,CASSSNGGYTGELFF
TRBV5-4,NA,TRBJ2-2,NA,TGTGCCAGCACCCTAAACATCGGGGAGTTGTTTTTT,CASTLNIGELFF
TRBV28,TRBD1,TRBJ1-2,NA,TGTGCCAGCAGCCCGGGACAGGGAAGGGGCTACACCTTC,CASSPGQGRGYTF